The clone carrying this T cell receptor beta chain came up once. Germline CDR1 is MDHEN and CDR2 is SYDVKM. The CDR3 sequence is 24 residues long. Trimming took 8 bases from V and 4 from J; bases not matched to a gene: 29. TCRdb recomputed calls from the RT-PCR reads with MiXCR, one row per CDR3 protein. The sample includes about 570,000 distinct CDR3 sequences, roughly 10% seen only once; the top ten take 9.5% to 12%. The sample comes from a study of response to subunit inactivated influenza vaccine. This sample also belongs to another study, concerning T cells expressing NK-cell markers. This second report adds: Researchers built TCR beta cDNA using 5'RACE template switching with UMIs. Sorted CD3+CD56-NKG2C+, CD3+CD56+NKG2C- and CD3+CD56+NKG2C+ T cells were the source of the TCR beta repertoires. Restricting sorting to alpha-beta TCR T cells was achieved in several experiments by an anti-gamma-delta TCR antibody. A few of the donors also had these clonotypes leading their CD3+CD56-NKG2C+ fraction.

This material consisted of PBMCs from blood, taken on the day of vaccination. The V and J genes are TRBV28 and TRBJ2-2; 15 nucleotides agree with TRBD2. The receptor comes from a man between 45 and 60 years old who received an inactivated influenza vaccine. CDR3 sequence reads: CASVPPGGVVPGLAGGRRTGELFF. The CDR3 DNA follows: TGTGCCAGCGTCCCTCCGGGGGGGGTTGTCCCGGGACTAGCGGGAGGCCGACGCACCGGGGAGCTGTTTTTT.